This T cell receptor (beta chain) was identified during a study of blood T cell repertoires in COVID-19. Study-level background: Specimens from acute and convalescent COVID-19 originated in the United States, Italy and Spain. PBMCs, B-cell-depleted T cells, or T cells were the source of the cDNA or gDNA that made up the material.

Authors' data handling: Amplification from reference gene primers served as the basis for estimated nucleated cell counts. Repertoires were generated with immunoSEQ multiplex PCR, while TCRdb's copy carries only in-frame clones and drops some. For V, J and clone size, that table is used; D and trimming come from the DNA. Of 450,000 to 500,000 clones listed, over 75% are singletons. The CDR3 has 15 amino acids. Germline lookup yields CDR1 SGHRS and CDR2 YFSETQ. V was clipped by 0 bases and J by 3 bases; unmatched bases: 5. This clonotype was sampled from a human donor in a cohort sampled during active COVID-19. This chain connects TRBV5-1 to TRBJ1-1; 7 nucleotides match TRBD1. Sequenced input: peripheral blood. CDR3 nucleotides: TGCGCCAGCAGCTTGGAACGCAGGGGGGACACTGAAGCTTTCTTT. It specifies CASSLERRGDTEAFF.